This T cell receptor (beta chain) appears in the sequencing data of a study of blood T cell repertoires in COVID-19. Across the study: COVID-19 samples, acute and convalescent, were from the United States, Italy and Spain. PBMCs, B-cell-depleted T cells, or T cells provided the cDNA or gDNA that made up the material.

In the study's own analysis: Amplification from reference gene primers served as the basis for estimated nucleated cell counts. Method: immunoSEQ multiplex PCR; TCRdb's copy keeps in-frame clones and lacks some. The V and J calls and clone size were taken over from that table, and D and trimming were inferred from the DNA. The sample yields some 150,000 clones, around nine tenths seen once. The CDR3 totals 17 residues. The V and J ends lost 4 bases and 2 bases, in that order; junction bases with no gene match: 10. Germline CDR1 and CDR2: PRHDT and FYEKMQ (reference sequence). Material for sequencing was peripheral blood. The V gene is TRBV13, the J gene TRBJ1-5; 8 nucleotides line up with TRBD1. The source of this sequence is a young man with active or convalescent COVID-19. CDR3 nucleotide sequence: TGTGCCAGCAGCTCAAGTGCAGGGGGCTTAGGCAATCAGCCCCAGCATTTT. The encoded protein is CASSSSAGGLGNQPQHF. The entire variable domain, with the rest obtained from reference TRBV13 and TRBJ1-5, is as follows: AAGVIQSPRHLIKEKRETATLKCYPIPRHDTVYWYQQGPGQDPQFLISFYEKMQSDKGSIPDRFSAQQFSDYHSELNMSSLELGDSALYFCASSSSAGGLGNQPQHFGDGTRLSIL.